This T cell receptor (beta chain) appears in the sequencing data of a study of blood T cell repertoires in COVID-19. Study in general: Acute and convalescent COVID-19 specimens originated in the United States, Italy and Spain. The cDNA or gDNA used as material had been derived from T cells, B-cell-depleted T cells, or PBMCs.

CDR1 is SGDLS, CDR2 YYNGEE, per germline. CDR3 length: 14 amino acids. Trimming took 4 bases from V and 9 from J; bases not matched to a gene: 7. In the original processing: For nucleated cells, counts were estimated from reference gene primer amplification. Some clones are missing from TCRdb's copy, which holds only in-frame ones; the method was immunoSEQ multiplex PCR. The V and J calls and clone size were taken over from that table, and D and trimming were inferred from the DNA. The repertoire holds about 69,000 clones, with 70% to 90% as singletons. Sequencing was carried out using peripheral blood. This receptor was taken from a man in his thirties or forties with acute or convalescent COVID-19. The chain carries TRBV9 and TRBJ1-6; TRBD1 matches at 7 bases. CDR3 protein: CASSPRGKSSPLHF. The CDR3 DNA reads TGTGCCAGCAGCCCCAGGGGGAAGAGTTCACCCCTCCACTTT. The variable domain in full, with the rest retrieved from reference TRBV9 and TRBJ1-6, is DSGVTQTPKHLITATGQRVTLRCSPRSGDLSVYWYQQSLDQGLQFLIQYYNGEERAKGNILERFSAQQFPDLHSELNLSSLELGDSALYFCASSPRGKSSPLHFGNGTRLTVT.